The rows below give T cell receptor beta chains drawn from one sample of a study of blood T cell repertoires in COVID-19. Some clones are missing from TCRdb's copy, which holds only in-frame ones; the method was immunoSEQ multiplex PCR. This sample carries roughly 330,000 clones, 80% to 90% of them seen once, and the ten largest clones take over 4%. The sample comprised PBMCs or T cells enriched from blood (not recorded which). The receptors here all came from a woman aged 25 to 45 who had recovered from COVID-19. CDR3s leave out the opening cysteine and the closing phenylalanine or tryptophan. Fields, in order: V gene, J gene, clone size, CDR3 protein. Only part of the rows carry a size: once, few, many, or a class if the clone is expanded.

TRBV4-3	TRBJ2-1	NA	ASSQDRGLAGEQF
TRBV2	TRBJ2-5	NA	ASSALDRVQETQY
TRBV10-1	TRBJ2-5	NA	ASSESRHSDRLGETQY
TRBV12-3/TRBV12-4	TRBJ2-1	NA	ASTLMGGGEQF
TRBV4-1	TRBJ2-2	NA	ASSRVIGRGPRRDTGELF
TRBV19	TRBJ1-5	NA	ASSIAFSSIGQPQH
TRBV30	TRBJ1-1	NA	AWSLQGRTEAF
TRBV24-1	TRBJ2-5	NA	ATSDPGQLQETQY
TRBV7-9	TRBJ1-4	NA	ASSIGGSGEKPF
TRBV6-5	TRBJ2-2	once	ASYSLGSGELF
TRBV10-3	TRBJ1-4	NA	AISRGTVLNEKLF
TRBV25-1	TRBJ1-2	NA	ASSDSTENYGYT
TRBV10-3	TRBJ1-2	once	AITGGSDYGYT
TRBV5-1	TRBJ1-3	NA	ASSRDRGIGNTIY
TRBV9	TRBJ2-1	NA	ASSPRGAAGHIYNEQF
TRBV5-4	TRBJ1-4	NA	ASSLDRVNEKLF
TRBV7-2	TRBJ2-2	NA	ASRLAGVLGGELF
TRBV2	TRBJ1-2	NA	ASSPDRALYGYT
TRBV3-1/TRBV3-2	TRBJ2-2	NA	ASSHPGTTGELF
TRBV29-1	TRBJ2-7	NA	SAADRATYEQY
TRBV21-1	TRBJ1-5	NA	ASRQRVEH
TRBV28	TRBJ2-5	NA	ASSLQGAKETQY
TRBV3-1/TRBV3-2	TRBJ2-1	NA	ASSQGAGLAGGPLEQF
TRBV6-5	TRBJ1-2	once	ASDQTGDYGYT
TRBV6-5	TRBJ1-2	NA	ASSYYRGPIYGYT
TRBV4-1	TRBJ2-4	NA	ASSQPRGTSGGARNIQY
TRBV24-1	TRBJ2-3	NA	ATSVPGTGLTDTQY
TRBV11-1	TRBJ2-1	once	ASSLALRQTSYNEQF
TRBV6-5	TRBJ2-3	NA	ASRTVALHTQY
TRBV5-6	TRBJ1-1	NA	ASSLQAPPAF
TRBV5-1	TRBJ2-2	few	ASSLDGQGNTGELF
TRBV20-1	TRBJ1-3	NA	SASPGGTIY
TRBV7-9	TRBJ1-5	NA	ASSRDRGPQH
TRBV6-1	TRBJ1-2	NA	ASSEARTGNYGYT
TRBV5-1	TRBJ2-1	NA	ASSPGQGGFDEQF
TRBV5-1	TRBJ2-2	NA	ASSLTGFELF
TRBV2	TRBJ1-2	NA	ASTPKSNYGYT
TRBV9	TRBJ1-2	NA	ASSVEQGSRYT